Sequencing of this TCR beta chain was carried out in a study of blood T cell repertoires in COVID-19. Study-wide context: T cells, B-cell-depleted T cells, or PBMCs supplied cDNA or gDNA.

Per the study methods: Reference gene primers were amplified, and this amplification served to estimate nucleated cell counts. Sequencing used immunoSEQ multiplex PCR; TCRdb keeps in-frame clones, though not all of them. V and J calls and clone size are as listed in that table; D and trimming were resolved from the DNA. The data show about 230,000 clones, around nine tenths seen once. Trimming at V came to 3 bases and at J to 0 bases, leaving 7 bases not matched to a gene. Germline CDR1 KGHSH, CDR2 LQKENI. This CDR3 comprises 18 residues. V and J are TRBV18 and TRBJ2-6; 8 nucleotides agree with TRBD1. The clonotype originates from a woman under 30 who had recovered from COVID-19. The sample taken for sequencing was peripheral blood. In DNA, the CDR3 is TGTGCCAGCTCACCGACAGGGGTTTTAAGCTCTGGGGCCAACGTCCTGACTTTC. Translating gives CASSPTGVLSSGANVLTF.